The clone carrying this T cell receptor (beta chain) was counted once. Its specificity is unknown. The V end lost 4 bases, the J end lost 2 bases, and 15 bases lay between the germline ends. The germline gives CDR1 ENHRY, CDR2 SYGVKD. This CDR3 has 17 residues. TCRdb reprocessed the reads with MiXCR, giving one entry per CDR3 protein. Of about 230,000 distinct CDR3 sequences listed, 20% to 25% are singletons. This sample was taken from a study of T cell repertoires in cytomegalovirus infection. Whole-study findings and limits: HLA-C-restricted TCR beta clonotypes specific for CMV led the ex vivo response.

Sequencing was done on a sample of CD8+ T cells from PBMCs. V and J are TRBV10-3 and TRBJ2-6; D is perhaps TRBD1 or TRBD2 (6 bases each). The sequence was obtained from a human donor in good health (CMV status not recorded). Some clones in this sample may be carry-over from other donors' samples. CDR3 sequence reads: CAISVSGGAAGANVLTF. CDR3 in DNA: TGTGCCATCAGTGTATCCGGGGGCGCAGCTGGGGCCAACGTCCTGACTTTC.